This TCR beta chain is drawn from a study of T-cell memory formation after mild COVID-19. Deletions cut 5 bases from V and 2 bases from J, with 10 bases between. The CDR3 extends over 13 amino acids. Study findings and constraints: Among contracting clones, CD4+ were mainly CM/EM and CD8+ enriched in EMRA. Clones contracting across day 15 to 85 had a balanced CD4/CD8 profile; later expanding clones leaned CD4+.

This clonotype has just a few counts. Its target is unknown. Via MiXCR, TCRdb re-called the 5' RACE reads, giving one row per CDR3 protein. Of 110,000 or so distinct CDR3 sequences in the sample, about 18% were seen once. Sequenced material: PBMCs or a T cell subset sorted from them (not recorded which). This receptor was obtained from a man younger than 35 who had mild COVID-19 (a few samples of this study predate the infection). Cell type and time point are not known. The rearrangement links TRBV12-3 or TRBV12-4 to TRBJ2-7, with D tentatively TRBD1 (6 bases). The CDR3 nucleotides are TGTGCCAGCAGTCTACAGGGAGCCTACGAGCAGTACTTC. Translation: CASSLQGAYEQYF.